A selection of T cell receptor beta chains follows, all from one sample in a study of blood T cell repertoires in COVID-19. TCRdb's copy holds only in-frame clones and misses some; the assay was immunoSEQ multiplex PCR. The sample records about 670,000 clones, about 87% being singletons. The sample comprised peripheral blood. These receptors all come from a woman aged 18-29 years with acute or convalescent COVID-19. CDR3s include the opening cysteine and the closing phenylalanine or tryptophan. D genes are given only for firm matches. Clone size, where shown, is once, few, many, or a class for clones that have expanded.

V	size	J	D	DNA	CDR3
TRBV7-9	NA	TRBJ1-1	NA	TGTGCCAGCAGCTTGGACTGGGAAACAGGGGCTTTCTTT	CASSLDWETGAFF
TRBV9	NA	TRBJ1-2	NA	TGTGCCAGCAGCGTAGTAACGGCGGCGCGGTACACCTTC	CASSVVTAARYTF
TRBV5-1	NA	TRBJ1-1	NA	TGCGCCAGCAGCGCTATTGGGGGCGTTAACACTGAAGCTTTCTTT	CASSAIGGVNTEAFF
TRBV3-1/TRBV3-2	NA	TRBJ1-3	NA	TGTGCCAGCAGGAGGAGGGACGAAACTAGAAACACCATATATTTT	CASRRRDETRNTIYF
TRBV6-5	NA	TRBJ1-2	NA	TGTGCCAGCAGCCCCACTGGGGGGTGGGGCTACACCTTC	CASSPTGGWGYTF
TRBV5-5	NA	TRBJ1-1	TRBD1	TGTGCCAGCAGCTTGGTACAGGGGACTGAAGCTTTCTTT	CASSLVQGTEAFF
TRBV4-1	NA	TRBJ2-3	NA	TGCGCCAGCAGCCAAGACGGAGCCCCGGATTTTGTAGATACGCAGTATTTT	CASSQDGAPDFVDTQYF
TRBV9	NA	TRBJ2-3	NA	TGTGCCAGCAGCGTGCAAGGGGCAGGTTTCACAGATACGCAGTATTTT	CASSVQGAGFTDTQYF
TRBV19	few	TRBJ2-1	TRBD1	TGTGCCAGTAGTATAGTAACAGGGGCATACAATGAGCAGTTCTTC	CASSIVTGAYNEQFF
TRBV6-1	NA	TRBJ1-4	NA	TGTGCCAGCAGTGAAGTCGGAGAGCCGAATGAAAAACTGTTTTTT	CASSEVGEPNEKLFF
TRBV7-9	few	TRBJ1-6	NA	TGTGCCAGCAGCTTCAAACAGGGCCCCCATTCACCCCTCCACTTT	CASSFKQGPHSPLHF
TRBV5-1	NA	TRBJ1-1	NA	TGCGCCAGCAGCTTGGGGAACAGGAACACTGAAGCTTTCTTT	CASSLGNRNTEAFF
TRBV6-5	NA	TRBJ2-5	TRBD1	TGTGCCAGCAGTTACCGACAGGGCGGGGAGACCCAGTACTTC	CASSYRQGGETQYF
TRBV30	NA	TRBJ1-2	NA	TGTGCCTGGAGTGTACGCGGCTATGGCTACACCTTC	CAWSVRGYGYTF
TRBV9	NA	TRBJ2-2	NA	TGTGCCAGCAGCCCCTGGGGGGTTTCGGGCGCCGGGGAGCTGTTTTTT	CASSPWGVSGAGELFF
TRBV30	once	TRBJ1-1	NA	TGTGCCTCTAGGTACCTGAACACTGAAGCTTTCTTT	CASRYLNTEAFF
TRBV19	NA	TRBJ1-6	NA	TGTGCCAGTAGCTTATTAAATGCACCCCTCCACTTT	CASSLLNAPLHF
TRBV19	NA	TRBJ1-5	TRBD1	TGTGCCAGTAGTATAGGGGACAGGGGAGCAAATCAGCCCCAGCATTTT	CASSIGDRGANQPQHF
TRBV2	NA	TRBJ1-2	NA	TGTGCCAGCAGTGACGGCAGGGGTCGGAGCTATGGCTACACCTTC	CASSDGRGRSYGYTF
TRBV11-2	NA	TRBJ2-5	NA	TGTGCCAGCAGCTTAATCCGGGGGCAAGAGACCCAGTACTTC	CASSLIRGQETQYF
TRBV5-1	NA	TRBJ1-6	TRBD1	TGCGCCAGCAGTCGGGACAGGGGAGGGTCACCCCTCCACTTT	CASSRDRGGSPLHF
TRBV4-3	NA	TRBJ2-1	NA	TGCGCCAGCAGCCAAGAGATCCGGCGGCCGGCGATCTTC	CASSQEIRRPAIF
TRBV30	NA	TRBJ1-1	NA	TGTGCCTGGAGTCTCAACAGGGTTGAAGCTTTCTTT	CAWSLNRVEAFF
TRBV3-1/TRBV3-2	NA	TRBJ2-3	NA	TGTGCCAGCAGCCCCTGGGAGGATACGCAGTATTTT	CASSPWEDTQYF
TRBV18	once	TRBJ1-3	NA	TGTGCCAGCTCACCTCAGGTCTCTGGAAACACCATATATTTT	CASSPQVSGNTIYF
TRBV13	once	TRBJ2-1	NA	TGTGCCAGCAGCCCAAGTCGGGGAAACAATGAGCAGTTCTTC	CASSPSRGNNEQFF
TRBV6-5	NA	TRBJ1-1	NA	TGTGCCAGCACTAAATTGAACACTGAAGCTTTCTTT	CASTKLNTEAFF
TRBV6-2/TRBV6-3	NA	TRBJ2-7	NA	TGTGCCAGCAGTTACTCGGGCTTGCAGTACTTC	CASSYSGLQYF
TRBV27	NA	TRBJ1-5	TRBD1	TGTGCCAGCAGTTCGGACAGGGCTCAGCCCCAGCATTTT	CASSSDRAQPQHF
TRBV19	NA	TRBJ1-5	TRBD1	TGTGCCACTCCCAGGGGGAGAGATCAGCCCCAGCATTTT	CATPRGRDQPQHF
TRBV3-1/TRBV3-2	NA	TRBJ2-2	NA	TGTGCCAGCAGCCAGGGGGGGAACACCGGGGAGCTGTTTTTT	CASSQGGNTGELFF
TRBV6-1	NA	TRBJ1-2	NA	TGTGCCAGCAGTGAATTCTACGTGAGAGTCTATGGCTACACCTTC	CASSEFYVRVYGYTF
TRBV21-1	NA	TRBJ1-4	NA	TGTGCCAGCAGCCCTAGGGACATGAGGAATGAAAAACTGTTTTTT	CASSPRDMRNEKLFF
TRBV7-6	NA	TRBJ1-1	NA	TGTGCCAGCAGCTTGCGACAGTTCGCGAACACTGAAGCTTTCTTT	CASSLRQFANTEAFF
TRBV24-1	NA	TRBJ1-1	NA	TGTGCCACCAGTGAGGAGGGATCCACTGAAGCTTTCTTT	CATSEEGSTEAFF
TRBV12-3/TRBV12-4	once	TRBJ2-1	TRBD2	TGTGCCAGCAGTCTTAGCGGGGGCAGTGAGCAGTTCTTC	CASSLSGGSEQFF
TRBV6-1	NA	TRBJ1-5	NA	TGTGCCAGCAGGCCGCGGGGAGGGATTAAGCCCCAGCATTTT	CASRPRGGIKPQHF
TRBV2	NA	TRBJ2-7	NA	TGTGCCAGCAGGAGGTTGGCCCACGAGCAGTACTTC	CASRRLAHEQYF
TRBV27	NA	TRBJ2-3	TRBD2	TGTGCCAGCAGTTATAAAGGGACTAGGAGCACAGATACGCAGTATTTT	CASSYKGTRSTDTQYF
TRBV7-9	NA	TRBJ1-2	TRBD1	TGTGCCAGCAGCTTGGTGGACAGGGAACTCGATGGCTACACCTTC	CASSLVDRELDGYTF
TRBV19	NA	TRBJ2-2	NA	TGTGCCAGTAGTATGGGGCGGAAGGACACCGGGGAGCTGTTTTTT	CASSMGRKDTGELFF
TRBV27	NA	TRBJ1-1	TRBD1	TGTGCCAGCAGTCTCCGACAGGGCCTAGGGACTGAAGCTTTCTTT	CASSLRQGLGTEAFF
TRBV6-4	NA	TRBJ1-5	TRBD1	TGTGCCAGCAGTGACTCAAACAGGGGTAGCAATCAGCCCCAGCATTTT	CASSDSNRGSNQPQHF
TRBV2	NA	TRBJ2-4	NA	TGTGCCAGCTCGGATGACAGGACTAACATTCAGTACTTC	CASSDDRTNIQYF